Listed below are T cell receptor beta chains from one sample, sequenced in a study of spatial heterogeneity in lung cancer. TCRdb re-analysed the 5' RACE reads in MiXCR, keeping a single row per CDR3 protein. The table records approximately 56,000 distinct CDR3 sequences, less than 9% of them present only once. The starting material was PBMCs, obtained at follow-up. All receptors derive from a female donor with early-stage non-small cell lung cancer. Each CDR3 is given without its conserved first and last residue. Clone size, where shown, is once, few, many, or a class for clones that have expanded.

few | 12 | TRBV2 | ASRSALKIGEQY
many | 11 | TRBV20-1 | SAIPGRGAEAF
few | 13 | TRBV28 | ASSVTGYGTDTQY
many | 13 | TRBV9 | ASSSRGTLGNTIY
many | 10 | TRBV7-9 | ASSPGPYEQY
few | 11 | TRBV6-2/TRBV6-3 | ASSRRDSYGYT
- | 11 | TRBV20-1 | SAIPRYTDTQY
many | 13 | TRBV2 | ASKAVTGANGELF
medium-sized | 21 | TRBV11-2 | ASSHPGASGGPRTGSSYNEQF
many | 12 | TRBV7-9 | ASSPGLGPHTQY
many | 11 | TRBV29-1 | SANSGVGEKLF
many | 10 | TRBV29-1 | SVDRASETQY
few | 12 | TRBV6-2/TRBV6-3 | ATEGYPSTDTQY
many | 14 | TRBV6-6 | ASSYSHGDPAEKLF
many | 11 | TRBV5-8 | ASTPTGAEKLF
many | 12 | TRBV5-1 | ASRGDRANSPLH
many | 19 | TRBV10-2 | ASSEIPGIGGTNWMNTEAF
many | 12 | TRBV14 | ASSRGRARETQY
few | 14 | TRBV19 | ASSPQEGATNEKLF
- | 9 | TRBV7-9 | ASSERTEQY
few | 11 | TRBV19 | ASSLDFEETQY
many | 13 | TRBV9 | ASSPRVFSGNTIY
many | 14 | TRBV4-1 | ASSQDAQGSTDTQY
- | 10 | TRBV7-2 | ASSLDRAEAF
- | 13 | TRBV5-1 | ASSPRDTHTDTQY
many | 11 | TRBV29-1 | SGLWGSEYEQY
few | 15 | TRBV9 | ASSEGTGGLSGNTIY
few | 12 | TRBV7-9 | ASSLGQGGDTQY
- | 14 | TRBV14 | ASSLTSGVSTDTQY
many | 14 | TRBV5-1 | ASSPQSVNSYNEQF
many | 14 | TRBV5-1 | ASSLPGTGGGETQY
many | 13 | TRBV28 | ASSSGQLSSYEQY
many | 11 | TRBV7-7 | ASSLGRYNEQF
few | 10 | TRBV18 | ASSPVGRGAF
- | 12 | TRBV7-9 | ASSPILGSGISF
- | 14 | TRBV4-1 | ASSQEGQGDLYEQY
- | 12 | TRBV7-8 | ASSLSGRYTEAF
many | 9 | TRBV20-1 | SAVPNTEAF
- | 14 | TRBV20-1 | SAREGTAGRADTQY
many | 16 | TRBV24-1 | ATSDLQGFGGLGTEAF
- | 10 | TRBV14 | ASSLRTGKAF
many | 12 | TRBV12-3/TRBV12-4 | ASRDKGVNTEAF
few | 12 | TRBV27 | ASSPMGAGETQY
many | 12 | TRBV11-2 | ASSSYSEGNQQY
many | 10 | TRBV11-2 | ASSVYGTEAF
few | 15 | TRBV6-1 | ASSEYLGTTSTGELF
many | 11 | TRBV4-1 | ASSHLGVPEQY
- | 12 | TRBV28 | ASTLQGVVNEQF
many | 12 | TRBV25-1 | ASSEGGSFHEQF
- | 15 | TRBV7-2 | ASSPTGGSSFWQEQF
- | 11 | TRBV28 | ATRGGGMDTQY
many | 12 | TRBV28 | ASTRVAGAYEQF
medium-sized | 14 | TRBV7-7 | ASSLNLSGRRETQY
few | 13 | TRBV28 | ASSLRAGGYNEQF
many | 14 | TRBV5-1 | ASSTDQGSLQETQY
- | 12 | TRBV7-9 | AANGYRNTGELF